This record looks at one T cell receptor beta chain sequence and its context. Its antigen is unknown. No base-level quality is on record; no much larger clone is a single base apart. The data belong to a study of T cells in narcolepsy (dated by TCRdb to the late 2010s). About the full investigation: Healthy control donors were enrolled in the study alongside patients who had narcolepsy type 1 or type 2 (NT1, NT2). The study sought autoreactive T cells targeting hypocretin neuron self-antigens (hypocretin, TRIB2) in narcolepsy patients, using TCR Vbeta sequencing to track clonotypes in blood and CSF.

For TCR Vbeta sequencing, memory CD4+ T cells were sorted ex vivo from the peripheral blood of both healthy controls and narcolepsy patients. Study-level results and caveats: Certain blood memory CD4+ repertoires from patients and controls had no sequences that matched autoreactive T cell clones. In plots comparing CSF and blood CD4+ T cell clonotypes from the same patient, HCRT-specific and TRIB2-specific autoreactive clonotypes were highlighted. According to the report, autoreactive clonotypes were detected serially in the blood of the same patients and of different patients, but not in healthy controls. Numbers of sequenced blood memory CD4+ clonotypes were comparable, with averages of some 40,000 in patients and 30,000 to 35,000 in controls.

Libraries were built with the immunoSEQ multiplex PCR assay. TCRdb stores this immuneACCESS table with in-frame sequences only. Part of the clones is absent; in the studies checked, under half of the shortfall reflects unresolved V genes, and no reason is known for the rest. Present in this sample are 37,000 or so clones, 70% to 85% of which were seen just once. The ten largest make up under 2% of the sample. V gives up 2 bases and J gives up 4 bases, and the segment between their germline ends measures 5 bases. CDR1 is given as MNHNY and CDR2 as SVGAGI, both from the germline V gene (reference sequence). The CDR3 starts with the cysteine, ends with the phenylalanine, and has 13 residues. Only the CDR3 part of the read is kept: 39 bases, read in frame from the first base.

Sequencing was performed on CD45RA- memory CD4+ T cells from PBMCs. This specimen's cell subset or site label, interpreted: memory T cells sorted ex vivo from peripheral blood. The TCR was taken from a human donor with narcolepsy. The chain employs TRBV6-6 and TRBJ2-2; TRBD1 is a possible D gene, resting on 5 matching bases. The nucleotide sequence is TGTGCCAGCAGTTACACAGGCACCGGGGAGCTGTTTTTT. Translated, this gives CASSYTGTGELFF.